This T cell receptor beta chain was obtained from a study of T cell changes during pregnancy in multiple sclerosis. Assay used: immunoSEQ multiplex PCR; TCRdb lists only in-frame clones, some missing. The table has approximately 30,000 clones, 87% seen once. The sequenced sample was CD8+ T cells from peripheral blood mononuclear cells, obtained in the first trimester of pregnancy. The origin of this receptor is a female donor with multiple sclerosis, enrolled in a pregnancy study.

The CDR3 DNA sequence: TGTGCCAGCAGTTATGGTCGGGGCACAGATACGCAGTATTTT. It is translated as CASSYGRGTDTQYF. The chain employs TRBV6-5 and TRBJ2-3, with D hard to call. The CDR3 is 14 residues long. With 3 bases removed from V and 1 base from J, the gap between germline ends came to 8 bases. Germline V gene data show CDR1 as MNHEY and CDR2 as SVGAGI.